Below are 7 T cell receptor beta chains sequenced from a single sample in a study of blood T cell repertoires in COVID-19. Profiling relied on immunoSEQ multiplex PCR, and the TCRdb table lists in-frame clones only, not all of them. The sample yields 26,000 or so clones, roughly 66% seen once. Sequencing used peripheral blood. These receptors came from a man aged 55 to 70 with active or convalescent COVID-19.

In this sample, this clone turned up a few times. The rearrangement joins TRBV24-1 to TRBJ2-1; 13 nucleotides align to TRBD2. Germline V CDR1 and CDR2: KGHDR, SFDVKD. J gave up 10 bases and V 3 bases, and 11 bases lay outside the gene matches. The CDR3 runs to 17 residues. The CDR3 bases are TGTGCCACCAGTGATACAACTAGCGGGGGGGCGGTTCGAGAGCAGTTCTTC. It translates to CATSDTTSGGAVREQFF.

The CDR3 spells CASSYLAGLTDTQYF. CDR3 DNA: TGTGCCAGCAGTTACTTAGCGGGGCTCACAGATACGCAGTATTTT. V gene TRBV2 combines with J gene TRBJ2-3; 8 bases fit TRBD2. Unmatched junction bases numbered 6, after V lost 5 bases and J lost 2 bases. Germline CDR1 and CDR2: SNHLY and FYNNEI. The CDR3 is 15 residues long.

This clone ranks as medium-sized. The chain combines TRBV5-6 with TRBJ2-7; D is undetermined. Trimming shortened V by 4 bases and J by 0 bases, and 17 bases separated the two germline ends. Germline V gene lookup returns CDR1 SGHDT and CDR2 YYEEEE. The CDR3 loop spans 16 amino acids. CDR3 protein: CASSPGSGSFSYEQYF. DNA for the CDR3: TGTGCCAGCAGCCCGGGTTCCGGGTCGTTCTCCTACGAGCAGTACTTC.

The CDR3 region has the DNA TGTGCCAGCAGCTTTCTGTCCGGGACTAGCGGGAGGGGGAATGAGCAGTTCTTC. Protein product: CASSFLSGTSGRGNEQFF. The chain carries TRBV11-2 and TRBJ2-1; TRBD2 matches 16 bases. The germline CDR1 and CDR2 sequences are SGHAT and FQNNGV. J lost 7 bases, V lost 3 bases, and 9 bases had no gene match. The CDR3 sequence is 18 residues long.

The chain employs TRBV24-1 and TRBJ2-2, with D hard to call. The germline gives CDR1 KGHDR, CDR2 SFDVKD. Trimming removed 9 bases at V and 3 bases at J, with 13 bases between. The CDR3 is 14 amino acids. This CDR3 is CATSPESDTGELFF. The CDR3 coding sequence is TGTGCCACCTCCCCGGAGAGCGACACCGGGGAGCTGTTTTTT.

Concerning this clone: One junction end disagrees with the germline gene, perhaps due to a read error. This chain links TRBV7-7 with TRBJ2-6; D is perhaps TRBD2 (5 bases). Germline assignment: CDR1 SSHAT and CDR2 FNYEAQ (reference sequence). The CDR3 contains 15 residues. The CDR3 here is CASSLGGPGANVLTF. In DNA form, the CDR3 reads TGTGCTAGCAGCTTAGGCGGGCCTGGGGCCAACGTCCTGACTTTC.

This clone was seen only once. The CDR3 loop is CASDWDRTSGNTIYF. Written as DNA, the CDR3 is TGTGCCAGCGATTGGGACAGGACCTCTGGAAACACCATATATTTT. The J gene is TRBJ1-3, the V gene TRBV6-5; 8 bases match TRBD1. Per the germline V gene, CDR1 is MNHEY and CDR2 is SVGAGI. V trimming: 8 bases; J trimming: 0 bases; junction bases outside the gene matches: 6. The CDR3 runs to 15 residues.